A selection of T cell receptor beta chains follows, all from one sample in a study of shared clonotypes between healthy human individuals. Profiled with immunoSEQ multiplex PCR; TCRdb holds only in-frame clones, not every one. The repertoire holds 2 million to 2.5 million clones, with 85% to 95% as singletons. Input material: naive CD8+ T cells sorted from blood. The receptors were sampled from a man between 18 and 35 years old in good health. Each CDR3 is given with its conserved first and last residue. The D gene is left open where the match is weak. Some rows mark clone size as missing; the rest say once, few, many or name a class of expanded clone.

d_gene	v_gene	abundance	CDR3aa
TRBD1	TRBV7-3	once	CASSLPGQVLTNQPQHF
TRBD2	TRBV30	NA	CAWSRRTSGRASTDTQYF
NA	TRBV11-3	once	CASSLWGEGTEAFF
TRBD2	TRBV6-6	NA	CASSGLADEQFF
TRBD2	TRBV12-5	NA	CASGLFSGRAVLYEQYF
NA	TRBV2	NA	CASSEVGTRLTDTQYF
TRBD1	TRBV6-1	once	CASSEGTGVNTGELFF
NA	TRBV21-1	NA	CASSNNPNREAWWGYTF
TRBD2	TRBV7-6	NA	CASSLLAGGMNTGELFF
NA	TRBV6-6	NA	CASSYSVDGGNYGYTF
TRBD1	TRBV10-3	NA	CAISEADRGSHNYGYTF
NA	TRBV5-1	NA	CASSFPDSPNYGYTF